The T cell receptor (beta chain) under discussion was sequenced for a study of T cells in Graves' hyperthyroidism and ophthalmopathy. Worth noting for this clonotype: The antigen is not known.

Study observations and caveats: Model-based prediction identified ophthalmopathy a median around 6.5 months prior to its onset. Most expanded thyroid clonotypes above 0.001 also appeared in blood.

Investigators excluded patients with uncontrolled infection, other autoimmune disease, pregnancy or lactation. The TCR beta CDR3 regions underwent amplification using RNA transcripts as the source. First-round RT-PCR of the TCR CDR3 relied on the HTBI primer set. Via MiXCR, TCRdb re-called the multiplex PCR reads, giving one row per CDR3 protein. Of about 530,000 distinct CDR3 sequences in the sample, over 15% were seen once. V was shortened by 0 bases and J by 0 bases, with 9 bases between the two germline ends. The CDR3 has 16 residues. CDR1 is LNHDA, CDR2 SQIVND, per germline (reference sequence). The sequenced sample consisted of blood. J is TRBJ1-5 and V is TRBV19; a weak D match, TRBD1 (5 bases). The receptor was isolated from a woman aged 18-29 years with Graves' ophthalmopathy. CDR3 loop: CASSIEGRDSNQPQHF. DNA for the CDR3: TGTGCCAGTAGTATAGAGGGCAGGGATAGCAATCAGCCCCAGCATTTT.